The following is a TCR beta chain sequence with its context. Its specificity is not known. This entry is derived from a study of blood T cells in healthy people across ages. Study-wide findings and caveats: It was the long-lived donors that had more naive CD4+ cells and higher diversity than aged donors. Unsorted PBMCs prevented conclusive naive versus antigen-experienced comparison.

The use of a sample-barcoded 5' primer and a J-beta primer mix characterized a second PCR of about 6 to 11 cycles. TCRdb re-derived calls from the 5' RACE reads in MiXCR, one entry per CDR3 protein. Of around 990,000 distinct CDR3 sequences detected, about 23% appear once; the ten largest clones hold approximately 0.7%. V dropped 6 bases and J dropped 0; count of bases not matched to a gene: 4. This CDR3 spans 15 amino acids. CDR1 SNHLY and CDR2 FYNNEI come from the germline V gene. These data also featured in a second study, about T cells of mothers and their children.

The clonotype comes from a girl between 2 and 10 years old in good health. This sequence joins TRBV2 and TRBJ2-5, with 10 bases aligning to TRBD2. The material sequenced was blood. CDR3 bases: TGTGCCAGCAGACTCCTAGCGGGGGACCAAGAGACCCAGTACTTC. Translated, it gives CASRLLAGDQETQYF.